The clone carrying this T cell receptor (beta chain) was seen a handful of times. Antigen specificity is unknown. The junction had 12 bases not matched to a gene; V was cut back by 1 base and J by 10 bases. The CDR3 sequence is 16 residues long. Germline CDR1 and CDR2: MNHEY and SMNVEV (reference sequence). A multiplex PCR was run with 60 Vbeta primers and 13 Jbeta primers. The table came from immunoSEQ multiplex PCR; TCRdb's copy has only in-frame clones and leaves some out. Here the sample spans fewer than 150,000 clones, around 75% being singletons. The source of the sample is a study of cytomegalovirus exposure and HLA in healthy donors. Study-wide findings and caveats: TCR beta sequences numbering more than 15,000 were associated with HLA alleles at 0.05 false discovery rate in a later analysis. The study dropped some indistinguishable V segments, TRBV6-2 and TRBV6-3 among them. Reportedly, diagnosis of cytomegalovirus status by the classifier showed high specificity and sensitivity.

The sequence derives from a man aged 30-40 years in good health and CMV-seronegative. This chain links TRBV27 with TRBJ2-1; 8 bases line up with TRBD2. The sample was PBMCs. Written as DNA, the CDR3 is TGTGCCAGCAGTTTATTTCAGAGCGGGAGATCAGGAGAGCAGTTCTTC. Translation gives CASSLFQSGRSGEQFF.